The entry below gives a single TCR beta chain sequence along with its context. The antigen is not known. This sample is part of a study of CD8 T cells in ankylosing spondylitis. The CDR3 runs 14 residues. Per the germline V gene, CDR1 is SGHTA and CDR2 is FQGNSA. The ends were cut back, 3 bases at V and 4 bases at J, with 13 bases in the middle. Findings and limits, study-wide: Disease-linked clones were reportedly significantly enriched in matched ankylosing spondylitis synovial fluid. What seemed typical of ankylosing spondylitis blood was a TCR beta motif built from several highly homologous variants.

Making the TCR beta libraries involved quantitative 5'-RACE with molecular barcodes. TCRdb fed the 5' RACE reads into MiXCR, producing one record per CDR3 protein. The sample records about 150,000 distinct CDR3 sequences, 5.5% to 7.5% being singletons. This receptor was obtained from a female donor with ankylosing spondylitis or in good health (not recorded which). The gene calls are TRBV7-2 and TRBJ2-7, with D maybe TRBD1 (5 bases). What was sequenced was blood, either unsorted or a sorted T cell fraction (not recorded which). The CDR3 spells CASSLQGFGYEQYF. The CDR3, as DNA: TGTGCCAGCAGCTTGCAGGGATTTGGGTACGAGCAGTACTTC.